Listed here are 27 T cell receptor beta chains from one sample, sequenced in a study of OX40 agonist ivuxolimab in advanced cancers. Sequenced by immunoSEQ multiplex PCR; TCRdb stores in-frame clones only, minus some. The profile shows roughly 86,000 clones, roughly nine tenths of them singletons. Source: CD4+ or CD8+ T cells sorted from blood, taken in a trial of the OX40 agonist ivuxolimab. The receptors here all came from an adult with an advanced solid tumor such as melanoma, head and neck, liver or kidney cancer.

The gene calls are TRBV4-1 and TRBJ1-2; possibly TRBD1 for D (5 bases). Germline V CDR1 and CDR2: MGHRA, YSYEKL. The CDR3 contains 15 residues. The V end lost 4 bases, the J end lost 4 bases, and 16 bases lay between the germline ends. This CDR3 is CASSPQGGNRYGYTF. The CDR3 nucleotides read TGCGCCAGCAGCCCCCAGGGAGGGAACCGCTATGGCTACACCTTC.

The chain uses TRBV5-4 and TRBJ2-7; D possibly uses TRBD1 or TRBD2 (5 bases each). In germline, CDR1 is SGHNT, CDR2 YYREEE (reference sequence). Between the trimmed V and J ends, which lost 4 bases and 4 bases, there was a span of 15 bases. The CDR3 is made up of 14 amino acids. The CDR3, as DNA: TGTGCCAGCAGCGGGGTCGCCAGGGAGTACGAGCAGTACTTC. Translating it yields CASSGVAREYEQYF.

V and J are TRBV19 and TRBJ1-1; D is unclear. The CDR3 covers 15 residues. The germline V gene encodes CDR1 LNHDA and CDR2 SQIVND (reference sequence). V gave up 3 bases and J gave up 0 bases, with 11 bases separating them. CDR3 amino acids: CASSIGWEMNTEAFF. For the CDR3, the DNA is TGTGCCAGTAGTATTGGGTGGGAGATGAACACTGAAGCTTTCTTT.

The chain combines TRBV7-8 with TRBJ2-7; either TRBD1 or TRBD2 may supply D (5 bases each). Deletions cut 4 bases from V and 2 bases from J, with 15 bases between. This CDR3 is built from 15 residues. The V gene's germline CDR1 is SGHVS and CDR2 FQNEAQ. CDR3 nucleotides: TGTGCCAGCAGCTCGGCTGGGACGGTAACCTACGAGCAGTACTTC. Protein sequence: CASSSAGTVTYEQYF.

CDR3 bases: TGTGCCAGCACTCTCGGACGGGGCACTGAAGCTTTCTTT. Amino acid sequence: CASTLGRGTEAFF. The rearrangement links TRBV2 to TRBJ1-1; D is ambiguous. Trimming pared 7 bases from V and 4 bases from J, leaving 13 bases between. The V gene's germline CDR1 is SNHLY and CDR2 FYNNEI. The CDR3 is 13 amino acids.

The CDR3 sequence: CATSTGSNTEAFF. CDR3 sequence (DNA): TGTGCCACCTCGACAGGGTCAAACACTGAAGCTTTCTTT. The rearrangement joins TRBV19 to TRBJ1-1; 7 bases are a match to TRBD1. Germline loops: CDR1 LNHDA, CDR2 SQIVND (reference sequence). V lost 10 bases, J lost 2 bases, and 7 bases stayed unmatched. This CDR3 region has 13 residues.

This clone was detected a few times. The J gene is TRBJ2-7, the V gene TRBV4-1; the D gene is possibly TRBD1 (6 bases). V shed 2 bases and J shed 7 bases, with 12 bases lying between them. Germline lookup yields CDR1 MGHRA and CDR2 YSYEKL. CDR3 length: 13 residues. The CDR3 spells CASSQLGAREQYF. The CDR3 DNA reads as TGCGCCAGCAGCCAACTGGGGGCACGGGAGCAGTACTTC.

The chain employs TRBV5-1 and TRBJ1-2, with D hard to call. The length of the CDR3 is 16 residues. Per germline, CDR1 SGHRS and CDR2 YFSETQ. Trimming took off 0 bases at V and 4 bases at J, with 16 bases between the two ends. CDR3 bases: TGCGCCAGCAGCTTGGTCGGACCCCGGACGGGCTATGGCTACACCTTC. Its translation is CASSLVGPRTGYGYTF. The variable domain in full, completed from reference TRBV5-1 and TRBJ1-2, reads KAGVTQTPRYLIKTRGQQVTLSCSPISGHRSVSWYQQTPGQGLQFLFEYFSETQRNKGNFPGRFSGRQFSNSRSEMNVSTLELGDSALYLCASSLVGPRTGYGYTFGSGTRLTVV.

The V call is TRBV5-1, the J call TRBJ2-1; 7 nucleotides agree with TRBD1. CDR1 is SGHRS and CDR2 is YFSETQ in the germline V gene. With 3 bases clipped from V and 8 bases from J, the junction kept 14 bases outside the gene matches. This CDR3 spans 16 amino acids. The CDR3 reads CASSSDDRVRRDEQFF. The CDR3 nucleotides are TGCGCCAGCAGCTCCGACGACAGGGTTCGTAGGGATGAGCAGTTCTTC.

This clone appeared once. Compared with germline, one end of the junction differs, possibly owing to a read error. This rearrangement joins TRBV7-7 to TRBJ2-2, with D unresolved. Germline V gene data show CDR1 as SSHAT and CDR2 as FNYEAQ (reference sequence). The length of the CDR3 is 13 residues. CDR3 sequence reads: CASSQVGTGELFF. The CDR3 bases are TGTGCTAGCAGCCAGGTGGGGACCGGGGAGCTGTTTTTT.

V gene TRBV7-9 combines with J gene TRBJ2-7, with 10 bases aligning to TRBD1. Germline V CDR1 and CDR2: SEHNR, FQNEAQ (reference sequence). This CDR3 contains 15 residues. Losses at the gene ends were 4 bases for V and 3 bases for J; bases not matched to a gene: 6. The CDR3 nucleotides read TGTGCCAGCAGCTCATCCCGGACAGGGGGCTACGAGCAGTACTTC. Amino acid sequence: CASSSSRTGGYEQYF.

The count of this clone is one. The chain is built from TRBV9 and TRBJ2-3; tentative D call: TRBD2 (5 bases). V was clipped by 2 bases and J by 2 bases, with 9 bases between them. The germline V gene has CDR1 SGDLS and CDR2 YYNGEE. The CDR3 is 14 residues long. The CDR3 sequence is CASSVRVATDTQYF. The CDR3 nucleotides are TGTGCCAGCAGCGTGAGGGTAGCCACAGATACGCAGTATTTT.

The V call is TRBV5-6, the J call TRBJ2-2, with D possibly being TRBD1 (6 bases). CDR1 SGHDT and CDR2 YYEEEE come from the germline V gene. V lost 5 bases to trimming and J lost 4 bases, with 12 bases between them. The CDR3 totals 14 residues. Written as DNA, the CDR3 is TGTGCCAGCAGTTCCCGGGACACCACCGGGGAGCTGTTTTTT. Residues: CASSSRDTTGELFF.

This chain uses TRBV15 with TRBJ1-2; TRBD1 agrees at 7 bases. This CDR3 region has 13 residues. V lost 5 bases and J lost 11; bases outside the gene matches: 11. Germline loops: CDR1 LNHNV, CDR2 YYDKDF (reference sequence). The CDR3 is CATSPRTGDRYTF. CDR3 coding DNA: TGTGCCACCAGCCCCAGAACAGGGGATAGGTACACCTTC.

This clone has a single count. V usage is TRBV11-3 and J usage is TRBJ2-3; TRBD1 agrees at 8 bases. Germline V gene sequence: CDR1 SGHNT, CDR2 YENEEA. The CDR3 runs 16 residues. Trimming at V came to 5 bases and at J to 0 bases, leaving 7 bases not matched to a gene. The CDR3 reads CASSLGTGASTDTQYF. CDR3 sequence (DNA): TGTGCCAGCAGCCTTGGGACAGGCGCTAGCACAGATACGCAGTATTTT.

The chain recombines TRBV19 with TRBJ1-5; perhaps TRBD1 as D (5 bases). CDR3 size: 13 residues. V lost 6 bases to trimming and J lost 6 bases, with 12 bases between them. Germline V gene sequence: CDR1 LNHDA, CDR2 SQIVND (reference sequence). The CDR3 reads CASSPRVGQPQHF. The CDR3 nucleotides read TGTGCCAGTAGCCCCAGGGTTGGTCAGCCCCAGCATTTT.

The rearrangement uses TRBV9 and TRBJ2-1; D may be TRBD1 or TRBD2 (5 bases each). This CDR3 contains 14 residues. With 3 bases removed from V and 2 bases from J, the gap between germline ends came to 9 bases. CDR1 is SGDLS, CDR2 YYNGEE, per germline. This CDR3 reads CASSAGAAYNEQFF. The CDR3 DNA follows: TGTGCCAGCAGCGCCGGGGCCGCCTACAATGAGCAGTTCTTC.

The chain uses TRBV18 and TRBJ2-5; possibly TRBD1 for D (5 bases). The CDR3 extends over 14 amino acids. The ends were cut back, 2 bases at V and 4 bases at J, with 11 bases in the middle. From germline, CDR1 is KGHSH and CDR2 LQKENI. The DNA for the CDR3 is TGTGCCAGCTCACCAGGGTTCAGGGCAGAGACCCAGTACTTC. Translation: CASSPGFRAETQYF.

For this clone: Sequence at one end of the junction differs from germline and may be a read error. J is TRBJ2-3 and V is TRBV10-3; TRBD2 might be the D (5 bases). Germline CDR1 and CDR2: ENHRY and SYGVKD. CDR3 length: 15 residues. The CDR3 nucleotides are TGTGCCATCAGTGAGACTGGTGGGAGACCCCGGAAGAGCATTTTT. Translation gives CAISETGGRPRKSIF.

The chain uses TRBV18 and TRBJ1-1, with D perhaps TRBD1 (5 bases). The CDR3 consists of 16 residues. Germline values: CDR1 KGHSH, CDR2 LQKENI. V was shortened by 5 bases and J by 2 bases, with 18 bases between the two germline ends. DNA for the CDR3: TGTGCCAGCTCAACCAAACCGGGGGTAGTAAACACTGAAGCTTTCTTT. Protein: CASSTKPGVVNTEAFF.

The chain employs TRBV18 and TRBJ1-6; TRBD1 might be the D (5 bases). Trimming stripped 0 bases from V and 7 bases from J, with 13 bases between. The length of the CDR3 is 16 residues. The V gene's germline CDR1 is KGHSH and CDR2 LQKENI. This chain's CDR3 is CASSPPPGRKNSPLHF. The CDR3 coding sequence is TGTGCCAGCTCACCACCGCCGGGACGGAAAAATTCACCCCTCCACTTT.

The count of this clone is one. The V gene is TRBV13, the J gene TRBJ1-4; no reliable D call. Per germline, CDR1 PRHDT and CDR2 FYEKMQ (reference sequence). The V and J ends lost 3 bases and 6 bases respectively, with 11 bases between them. The CDR3 is 14 residues long. The CDR3 DNA reads as TGTGCCAGCAGCTTCCAAGGGAATGATGAAAAACTGTTTTTT. Translation: CASSFQGNDEKLFF.

Notes on this clone: A read error may produce the germline difference seen at one junction end. The chain recombines TRBV7-7 with TRBJ2-1; 9 bases are shared with TRBD1. CDR3 length equals 13 residues. Germline CDR1 SSHAT, CDR2 FNYEAQ (reference sequence). The CDR3 DNA is TGTGCTAGCAGCGGACAGGGGAAAAATGAGCAGTTCTTC. Encoded protein: CASSGQGKNEQFF.

There are a few counts of this clone. The V and J genes are TRBV12-5 and TRBJ1-2; no reliable D call. With 0 bases removed from V and 6 bases from J, the gap between germline ends came to 11 bases. This CDR3 is 14 amino acids long. Looked up from germline, CDR1 is LGHNT and CDR2 is FRNRAP. CDR3 region: CASGLVTSRDGYTF. The CDR3 region has the DNA TGTGCTAGTGGTTTGGTGACCTCACGAGATGGCTACACCTTC.

V gene TRBV19 combines with J gene TRBJ1-2, with TRBD1 matching 7 bases. This CDR3 spans 15 amino acids. Germline CDR1 reads LNHDA; CDR2 reads SQIVND (reference sequence). V shed 4 bases, J shed 3 bases, and the junction held 8 bases outside the gene matches. The CDR3: CASSSAGGSYYGYTF. The CDR3 DNA reads as TGTGCCAGTAGTAGCGCAGGGGGGTCTTACTATGGCTACACCTTC.

The chain employs TRBV6-1 and TRBJ2-7; D is possibly TRBD1 or TRBD2 (5 bases each). CDR3 length equals 14 residues. The V end lost 4 bases, the J end lost 6 bases, and 16 bases lay between the germline ends. Germline CDR1 and CDR2: MNHNS and SASEGT. In DNA, the CDR3 is TGTGCCAGCAGTGTCGAGGGCAGGGTGGCCGAGCAGTACTTC. It translates to CASSVEGRVAEQYF.

V is TRBV6-1 and J is TRBJ1-6, with TRBD1 matching 11 bases. Germline V gene sequence: CDR1 MNHNS, CDR2 SASEGT. CDR3 length: 14 amino acids. The J segment lost 8 bases and the V segment lost 6 bases, leaving 3 bases of the junction unmatched. The CDR3 here is CASRGQGAYSPLHF. DNA of the CDR3: TGTGCCAGCAGAGGACAGGGGGCTTATTCACCCCTCCACTTT.